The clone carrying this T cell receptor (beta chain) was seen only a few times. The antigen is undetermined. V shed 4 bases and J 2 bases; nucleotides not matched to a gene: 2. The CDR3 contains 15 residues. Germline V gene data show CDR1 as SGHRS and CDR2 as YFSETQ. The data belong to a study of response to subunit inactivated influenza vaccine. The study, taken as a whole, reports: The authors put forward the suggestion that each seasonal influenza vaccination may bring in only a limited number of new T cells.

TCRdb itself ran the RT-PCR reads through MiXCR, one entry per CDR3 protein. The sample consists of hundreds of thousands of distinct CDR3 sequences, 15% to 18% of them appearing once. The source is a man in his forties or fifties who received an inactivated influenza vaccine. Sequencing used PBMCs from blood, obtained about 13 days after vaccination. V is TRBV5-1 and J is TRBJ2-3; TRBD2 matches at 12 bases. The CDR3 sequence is CASSGLAGHTDTQYF. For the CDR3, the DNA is TGCGCCAGCAGCGGACTAGCGGGGCACACAGATACGCAGTATTTT. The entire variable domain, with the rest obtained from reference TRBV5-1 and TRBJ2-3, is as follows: KAGVTQTPRYLIKTRGQQVTLSCSPISGHRSVSWYQQTPGQGLQFLFEYFSETQRNKGNFPGRFSGRQFSNSRSEMNVSTLELGDSALYLCASSGLAGHTDTQYFGPGTRLTVL.